The count of the clone carrying this T cell receptor beta chain is one. The antigen is undetermined. The record originates from a study of CD4 T cells in relation to SARS-CoV-2 and coronaviruses. Overall study results and limits: In around 60% of donors, memory CD4+ clonotypes crossrecognized SARS-CoV-2 and at least one common cold coronavirus spike.

Sequenced by immunoSEQ multiplex PCR; TCRdb stores in-frame clones only, minus some. The sample comprises 25,000 to 30,000 clones, roughly 70% of which are singletons, and 10% to 15% rests with the top ten. Germline-derived CDR1 and CDR2 are MNHEY and SVGEGT. This CDR3 contains 15 residues. Losses at the gene ends were 2 bases for V and 5 bases for J; bases not matched to a gene: 4. Before the COVID-19 pandemic, during about 2011-2019, CD4+ T cells were taken from unexposed donors. After about 10 days of culture, CD4+ T cells were isolated. Unexposed-donor CD4+ T cells were probed with SARS-CoV-2 S/N and four cold-coronavirus spikes, cells permitting. Half the medium was replaced with IL-2 medium on days 3 and 7.

The rearrangement links TRBV6-2 or TRBV6-3 to TRBJ2-3; 10 positions agree with TRBD2. Sequences were obtained from CD4+ T cells from PBMCs, cultured in vitro. The clonotype was recovered from a human donor in good health. CDR3 sequence: CASSYMVAGGDTQYF. CDR3 coding DNA: TGTGCCAGCAGTTACATGGTAGCGGGGGGAGATACGCAGTATTTT.